The source of this TCR beta chain is a study of cytomegalovirus exposure and HLA in healthy donors. The CDR3 extends over 15 amino acids. The germline V gene has CDR1 SGHDT and CDR2 YYEEEE. Between the trimmed V and J ends, which lost 1 base and 2 bases, there was a span of 11 bases. Primers for the PCR totalled 60 Vbeta and 13 Jbeta. Sequencing was performed with immunoSEQ multiplex PCR; in TCRdb, only in-frame clones are kept and a portion is missing. Of approximately 140,000 clones detected, around 80% appear once; the ten largest clones hold less than 1.5%. The origin of this receptor is a male donor in good health and CMV-seropositive. The V and J genes are TRBV5-6 and TRBJ2-3, with a weak D call TRBD1 (6 bases). The sample was PBMCs. CDR3 sequence reads: CASSLLQGVTDTQYF. The CDR3 DNA sequence: TGTGCCAGCAGCTTGTTACAGGGAGTCACAGATACGCAGTATTTT.